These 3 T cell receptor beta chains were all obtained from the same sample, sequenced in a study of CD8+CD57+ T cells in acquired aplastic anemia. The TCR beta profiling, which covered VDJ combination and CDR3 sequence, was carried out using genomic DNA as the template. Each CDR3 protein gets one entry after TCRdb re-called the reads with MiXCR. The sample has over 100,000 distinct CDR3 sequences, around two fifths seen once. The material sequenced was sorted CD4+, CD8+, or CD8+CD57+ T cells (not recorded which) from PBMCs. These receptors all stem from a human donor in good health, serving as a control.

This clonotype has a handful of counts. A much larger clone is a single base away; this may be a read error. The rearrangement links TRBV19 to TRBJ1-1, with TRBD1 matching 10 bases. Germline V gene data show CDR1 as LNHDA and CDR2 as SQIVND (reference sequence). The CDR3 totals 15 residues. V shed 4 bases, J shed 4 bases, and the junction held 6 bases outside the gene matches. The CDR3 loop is CASSSPGQGRTEAFF. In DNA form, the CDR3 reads TGTGCCAGTAGTAGTCCGGGACAGGGGCGCACTGAAGCTTTCTTT.

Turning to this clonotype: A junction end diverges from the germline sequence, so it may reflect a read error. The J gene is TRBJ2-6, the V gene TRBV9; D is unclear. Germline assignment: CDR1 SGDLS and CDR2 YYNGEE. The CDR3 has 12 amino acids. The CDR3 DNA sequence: TGTGCCAGCAGCGTTGGGTCCAACGTCCTGACTTTC. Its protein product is CASSVGSNVLTF.

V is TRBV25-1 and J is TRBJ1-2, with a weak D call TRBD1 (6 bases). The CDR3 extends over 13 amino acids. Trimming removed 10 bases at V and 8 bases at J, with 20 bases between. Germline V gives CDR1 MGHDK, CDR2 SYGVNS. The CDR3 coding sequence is TGTGCCACCACAGTAGGGGGGGCGGGCGGCTACACCTTC. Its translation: CATTVGGAGGYTF.